This is a list of T cell receptor beta chains from one sample in a study of blood T cell repertoires in COVID-19. Here immunoSEQ multiplex PCR was the method, and the copy in TCRdb shows in-frame clones only, minus some. This table has around 170,000 clones, about 83% appearing once. The source material was peripheral blood. Every receptor here comes from a human donor in a cohort sampled during active COVID-19. Each CDR3 is given with its conserved first and last residue. D genes are given only for firm matches. Not all rows give a size; the values are once, few, many and, for expanded clones, a class.

d_call,clone_size,v_call,j_call,cdr3_nt,cdr3_aa
.,.,TRBV6-5,TRBJ1-2,TGTGCCAGCAGTTACGGGGGGAGAAGACACTATGGCTACACCTTC,CASSYGGRRHYGYTF
TRBD1,.,TRBV9,TRBJ2-7,TGTGCCAGCAGCGCCGGGGACAGGGCCGCCTACGAGCAGTACTTC,CASSAGDRAAYEQYF
.,.,TRBV7-9,TRBJ1-1,TGTGCCAGCAGCTTATTAGGGGGGAACACTGAAGCTTTCTTT,CASSLLGGNTEAFF
.,.,TRBV29-1,TRBJ1-5,TGCAGCGCAAGATCAGGGAATCAGCCCCAGCATTTT,CSARSGNQPQHF
TRBD1,.,TRBV28,TRBJ2-7,TGTGCCAGCAGCTTAGACAGGGGCGAGCAGTACTTC,CASSLDRGEQYF
.,few,TRBV27,TRBJ2-1,TGTGCCAGCAGTTTATCGAGGGTCAATGAGCAGTTCTTC,CASSLSRVNEQFF
.,few,TRBV3-1/TRBV3-2,TRBJ1-6,TGTGCCAGCAGCCAAATTAGCCCTGGGAAGATAGGACAGTCTAATTCACCCCTCCACTTT,CASSQISPGKIGQSNSPLHF
.,.,TRBV4-1,TRBJ2-5,TGCGCCAGCAGCCAAGAGGTGGGGGCTCAAGAGACCCAGTACTTC,CASSQEVGAQETQYF
.,.,TRBV15,TRBJ2-7,TGTGCCACCAGCACCCCCCCAGGAGGGGGCCCTCCCTACGAGCAGTACTTC,CATSTPPGGGPPYEQYF
TRBD1,.,TRBV10-3,TRBJ1-2,TGTGCCATCAGTGAGTGGTTTGTGGGGACAGGGGTAAGTTATGGCTACACCTTC,CAISEWFVGTGVSYGYTF
TRBD1,.,TRBV20-1,TRBJ1-1,TGCAGTGCTAGTCGGGCAGGGGGAAGGACTGAAGCTTTCTTT,CSASRAGGRTEAFF
TRBD1,.,TRBV19,TRBJ2-6,TGTGCCAGTAGTATGAACAGGGGCTCTGGGGCCAACGTCCTGACTTTC,CASSMNRGSGANVLTF
TRBD1,few,TRBV28,TRBJ1-5,TGTGCCAGCAGTTTAGTGACAGGGGGCCAATTCCCCCAGCATTTT,CASSLVTGGQFPQHF
TRBD1,.,TRBV24-1,TRBJ2-1,TGTGCCACCAGTGATTTGGGGACGGGGACAGGTGAGCAGTTCTTC,CATSDLGTGTGEQFF
TRBD2,.,TRBV5-1,TRBJ2-3,TGCGCCAGCAGCCCTGGAGCTAGCGGGAGTTTTGCAGATACGCAGTATTTT,CASSPGASGSFADTQYF
TRBD2,.,TRBV2,TRBJ2-7,TGTGCCAGCAGTGTTTCGAGCGGGAGCTCCTACGAGCAGTACTTC,CASSVSSGSSYEQYF
TRBD2,.,TRBV7-3,TRBJ2-3,TGTGCCAGCAGCTTAGGGGGTAGCGGGCTTCATATCACAGATACGCAGTATTTT,CASSLGGSGLHITDTQYF
.,few,TRBV14,TRBJ1-1,TGTGCCAGCAGCCAAGAGGGGAGCACTGAAGCTTTCTTT,CASSQEGSTEAFF
.,.,TRBV5-6,TRBJ2-5,TGTGCCAGCAGCTTGGGACAGCAAGAGACCCAGTACTTC,CASSLGQQETQYF
TRBD1,.,TRBV6-5,TRBJ2-7,TGTGCCAGCAGTTACCCGGGGACAGGTTACTACGAGCAGTACTTC,CASSYPGTGYYEQYF
.,.,TRBV4-3,TRBJ1-5,TGCGCCAGCAGCCCGGGGGAGGGAGGTCAGCCCCAGCATTTT,CASSPGEGGQPQHF
TRBD2,.,TRBV7-2,TRBJ2-7,TGTGCCAGCAGCCCCAGCGGGGGGCCCCCTGACGAGCAGTACTTC,CASSPSGGPPDEQYF
.,.,TRBV7-3,TRBJ1-1,TGTGCCAGCAGCTTAACCGGGGGGAACCCCATGAACACTGAAGCTTTCTTT,CASSLTGGNPMNTEAFF
.,once,TRBV9,TRBJ2-1,TGTGCCAGCAGCGTAGCGGGCTACAATGAGCAGTTCTTC,CASSVAGYNEQFF
.,.,TRBV3-1/TRBV3-2,TRBJ1-1,TGTGCCAGCAGCCAAGTATGGGGGAGGATGAACACTGAAGCTTTCTTT,CASSQVWGRMNTEAFF
.,.,TRBV15,TRBJ2-3,TGTGCCACCAGCAGAGATAGTGCATCACCCCCCCGACGGGGAACCCCCAGCACAGATACGCAGTATTTT,CATSRDSASPPRRGTPSTDTQYF
.,.,TRBV24-1,TRBJ2-7,TGTGCCACCAGTGATTCCGGGACGGGGGCCTACGAGCAGTACTTC,CATSDSGTGAYEQYF
TRBD1,.,TRBV27,TRBJ1-3,TGTGCCAGCAGTTTGTCGGGACCGGGACAGGGATATAGAAACACCATATATTTT,CASSLSGPGQGYRNTIYF
.,few,TRBV10-3,TRBJ1-2,TGTGCCATCACCCCTGACCTGGAGCTATATGGCTACACCTTC,CAITPDLELYGYTF
TRBD1,.,TRBV28,TRBJ1-2,TGTGCCAGCAGTTTAGGGACAGCCTATGGCTACACCTTC,CASSLGTAYGYTF
.,.,TRBV29-1,TRBJ2-1,TGCAGCGTTGAAGCCGCCTTGAGCAATGAGCAGTTCTTC,CSVEAALSNEQFF
TRBD2,.,TRBV7-2,TRBJ2-4,TGTGCCAGCAGCCAATGGGAGGGTAATGCCAAAAACATTCAGTACTTC,CASSQWEGNAKNIQYF
.,.,TRBV24-1,TRBJ2-7,TGTGCCACCAGTGACCCCGGGACACCAACCCCTTACGAGCAGTACTTC,CATSDPGTPTPYEQYF
.,few,TRBV5-1,TRBJ1-5,TGCGCCAGCAGCGAGGGCCCGGGTCAGCCCCAGCATTTT,CASSEGPGQPQHF
.,.,TRBV7-8,TRBJ2-1,TGTGCCAGCAGCTTCCTAGGGGGGGGGTACTACAATGAGCAGTTCTTC,CASSFLGGGYYNEQFF
.,.,TRBV2,TRBJ2-3,TGTGCCAGCAGTGAAGGGTCTAGATTCACAGATACGCAGTATTTT,CASSEGSRFTDTQYF
TRBD1,.,TRBV28,TRBJ2-7,TGTGCCAGCACAGGGGGCAGCGAAACCTACGAGCAGTACTTC,CASTGGSETYEQYF
.,.,TRBV9,TRBJ1-1,TGTGCCAGCAGCGTAGCATCAGGGGCTGGTGAAGCTTTCTTT,CASSVASGAGEAFF
TRBD1,.,TRBV28,TRBJ1-2,TGTGCCAGCAGGGGGAGGACAGGGTGGGACTATGGCTACACCTTC,CASRGRTGWDYGYTF